The clone carrying this T cell receptor beta chain was observed once. The data are from a study of T cells after somatic rescue of genetic block. Clones were read by immunoSEQ multiplex PCR, and TCRdb kept only the in-frame ones, dropping some. The sample yields under 150,000 clones, about nine tenths seen once. The sequence was obtained from a woman younger than 30. Sequences were obtained from peripheral blood mononuclear cells (PBMCs).

The CDR3 coding sequence is TGTGCCAGCAGCTTATCAGATACGCAGTATTTT. It yields the protein CASSLSDTQYF. The chain recombines TRBV7-2 with TRBJ2-3; D not certain. CDR3 size: 11 residues. The V gene's germline CDR1 is SGHTA and CDR2 FQGNSA. Trimming stripped 2 bases from V and 4 bases from J, with 1 base between.